Presented here are 20 T cell receptor beta chains from one specimen sequenced in a study of OX40 agonist ivuxolimab in advanced cancers. Sequenced by immunoSEQ multiplex PCR; TCRdb stores in-frame clones only, minus some. The sample contains approximately 70,000 clones, about 81% of which appear only once. The material sequenced was CD4+ or CD8+ T cells sorted from blood, taken in a trial of the OX40 agonist ivuxolimab. The receptors were sampled from an adult with an advanced solid tumor such as melanoma, head and neck, liver or kidney cancer.

This chain connects TRBV5-1 to TRBJ1-2; no definite D call. Per the germline V gene, CDR1 is SGHRS and CDR2 is YFSETQ. V dropped 3 bases and J dropped 5 bases, with 11 bases sitting between them. This CDR3 contains 13 residues. CDR3 region: CASSWEPEYGYTF. CDR3 bases: TGCGCCAGCAGCTGGGAACCAGAGTATGGCTACACCTTC.

The CDR3 DNA follows: TGTGCCAGCAGTTCAATACTAGCGGGAGAGGTAAATGAGCAGTTCTTC. It specifies CASSSILAGEVNEQFF. J is TRBJ2-1 and V is TRBV28; 11 bases agree with TRBD2. Germline values: CDR1 MDHEN, CDR2 SYDVKM. Unmatched junction bases numbered 9, after V lost 4 bases and J lost 7 bases. The CDR3 is made up of 16 amino acids.

The chain has TRBV4-2 and TRBJ1-3; unclear D gene. Germline V gene sequence: CDR1 LGHNA, CDR2 YNFKEQ. V was pared by 1 base and J by 4 bases, with 14 bases between. The CDR3 runs to 16 residues. CDR3 DNA: TGTGCCAGCAGCCAAGCCAACTTCGTCCGAGGAAACACCATATATTTT. Residues: CASSQANFVRGNTIYF.

The rearrangement links TRBV9 to TRBJ2-2; 8 nucleotides line up with TRBD2. CDR3 length equals 15 residues. Germline assignment: CDR1 SGDLS and CDR2 YYNGEE. V lost 0 bases and J lost 7; bases outside the gene matches: 5. This CDR3 is CASSVGGLEGGELFF. CDR3 nucleotide sequence: TGTGCCAGCAGCGTAGGGGGACTAGAGGGCGGGGAGCTGTTTTTT.

This clone showed up just a few times. The V gene is TRBV7-2, the J gene TRBJ1-2; 7 bases map to TRBD1. The CDR3 contains 16 residues. With V trimmed by 1 base and J by 4 bases, 9 bases remained unmatched. Germline CDR1 is SGHTA and CDR2 is FQGNSA. The CDR3 DNA is TGTGCCAGCAGCTTAGGGAGGTGGGGACAGACCTATGGCTACACCTTC. This codes for CASSLGRWGQTYGYTF.

V and J are TRBV28 and TRBJ1-6; tentatively, D is TRBD1 (5 bases). CDR3 size: 13 residues. Germline V gene data show CDR1 as MDHEN and CDR2 as SYDVKM. Trimming stripped 9 bases from V and 14 bases from J, with 20 bases between. The CDR3 reads CASSRRGRGTLHF. Here the CDR3 DNA reads TGTGCCAGTTCACGACGAGGGCGGGGGACCCTCCACTTT.

This clone was detected a few times. This CDR3 reads CASSLSAGSVRQPQHF. CDR3 in DNA: TGTGCCAGCAGTTTATCCGCAGGGTCTGTCCGTCAGCCCCAGCATTTT. This chain connects TRBV27 to TRBJ1-5; D is possibly TRBD1 (5 bases). V lost 0 bases to trimming and J lost 6 bases, with 15 bases between them. The CDR3 is 16 amino acids. Germline assignment: CDR1 MNHEY and CDR2 SMNVEV (reference sequence).

The V call is TRBV4-3, the J call TRBJ2-6; D is unclear. Germline CDR1 is LGHNA and CDR2 is YSLEER. V was pared by 2 bases and J by 0 bases, with 5 bases between. The CDR3 consists of 15 residues. The CDR3: CASSQTFSGANVLTF. CDR3 DNA: TGCGCCAGCAGCCAAACGTTCTCTGGGGCCAACGTCCTGACTTTC.

This clone was counted only a few times. This chain connects TRBV5-8 to TRBJ1-3, with D possibly matching TRBD1 (5 bases). Trimming left V 4 bases short and J 0 bases short, with 11 bases between. The CDR3 has 15 amino acids. The V gene's germline CDR1 is SGHTS and CDR2 YDEGEE. CDR3 DNA: TGTGCCAGCAGCCTACGACAGTACTCTGGAAACACCATATATTTT. This codes for CASSLRQYSGNTIYF.

V and J are TRBV2 and TRBJ2-7; no definite D call. The CDR3 is 13 amino acids. The germline gives CDR1 SNHLY, CDR2 FYNNEI. V dropped 6 bases and J dropped 0 bases, with 9 bases sitting between them. This chain's CDR3 is CASRPTFSYEQYF. The CDR3 DNA sequence: TGTGCCAGCAGACCGACATTCTCCTACGAGCAGTACTTC.

The V and J genes are TRBV14 and TRBJ1-5, with a possible D match to TRBD1 (5 bases). The V end was cut by 5 bases, the J end by 9 bases, with 14 bases between. Germline loops: CDR1 SGHDN, CDR2 FVKESK. The CDR3 sequence is 13 residues long. This CDR3 is CASSWDPLGPQHF. The CDR3 bases are TGTGCCAGCAGCTGGGACCCCCTTGGGCCCCAGCATTTT.

This clone has at least ten counts. This rearrangement joins TRBV10-3 to TRBJ1-1; tentative D call: TRBD1 (6 bases). The germline V and J ends were trimmed by 3 bases and 1 base, with 12 bases remaining between them. From germline, CDR1 is ENHRY and CDR2 SYGVKD. The CDR3 is 15 residues long. DNA of the CDR3: TGTGCCATCAGTGAATCGGGACAACAGAACACTGAAGCTTTCTTT. This encodes CAISESGQQNTEAFF.

The J gene is TRBJ2-3, the V gene TRBV6-5; no definite D call. The CDR3 spans 15 residues. The germline V gene encodes CDR1 MNHEY and CDR2 SVGAGI. The V end was cut by 2 bases, the J end by 2 bases, with 11 bases between. The CDR3 nucleotides are TGTGCCAGCAGTTACCCAGCGACCTACACAGATACGCAGTATTTT. Translated: CASSYPATYTDTQYF.

This clone has a single count. The chain joins TRBV5-1 to TRBJ2-7; D unresolved. Germline V gene sequence: CDR1 SGHRS, CDR2 YFSETQ. Trimming stripped 4 bases from V and 7 bases from J, with 9 bases between. CDR3 length: 11 amino acids. CDR3: CASSLFGEQYF. CDR3 bases: TGCGCCAGCAGCCTTTTTGGGGAGCAGTACTTC.

The J gene is TRBJ2-3, the V gene TRBV28; 9 bases are shared with TRBD2. The CDR3 runs 15 residues. V was pared by 6 bases and J by 1 base, with 5 bases of the junction left unmatched. Germline V CDR1 and CDR2: MDHEN, SYDVKM. The DNA of the CDR3 is TGTGCCAGCAGGCGGGGCGGGGGGGGCACAGATACGCAGTATTTT. This gives the protein CASRRGGGGTDTQYF.

This chain links TRBV15 with TRBJ1-4; no clear D gene. The V gene lost 0 bases and the J gene lost 8 bases, with 7 bases spanning the gap. Germline V gene lookup returns CDR1 LNHNV and CDR2 YYDKDF (reference sequence). The length of the CDR3 is 13 residues. The CDR3 reads CATSRDRAEKLFF. CDR3 nucleotide sequence: TGTGCCACCAGCAGAGATCGGGCGGAAAAACTGTTTTTT.

This clone was counted a single time. This chain connects TRBV9 to TRBJ2-7, with D possibly TRBD1 on 6 matching bases. V was pared by 5 bases and J by 2 bases, with 17 bases between. Germline V gene lookup returns CDR1 SGDLS and CDR2 YYNGEE. This CDR3 comprises 15 residues. The CDR3 DNA sequence: TGTGCCAGCAGTCAGGGGCCGAGGGGTGCCTACGAGCAGTACTTC. As protein: CASSQGPRGAYEQYF.

This clone was recorded only once. This chain connects TRBV18 to TRBJ1-1; maybe TRBD1 (6 bases). Germline V gives CDR1 KGHSH, CDR2 LQKENI. The CDR3 runs 13 residues. Trimming stripped 5 bases from V and 8 bases from J, with 15 bases between. Written as DNA, the CDR3 is TGTGCCAGCTCAATTGACAGGCCCCAAGAAGCTTTCTTT. Its protein product is CASSIDRPQEAFF.

There are a few counts of this clone. The chain recombines TRBV7-2 with TRBJ1-2; TRBD1 agrees at 9 bases. This CDR3 is built from 13 residues. Unmatched junction bases numbered 6, after V lost 5 bases and J lost 8 bases. The V gene's germline CDR1 is SGHTA and CDR2 FQGNSA. DNA for the CDR3: TGTGCCAGCAGCCCCCGGGACAGGGTCGGCTACACCTTC. Amino acid sequence: CASSPRDRVGYTF. Complete variable domain (other parts from reference TRBV7-2 and TRBJ1-2): GAGVSQSPSNKVTEKGKDVELRCDPISGHTALYWYRQSLGQGLEFLIYFQGNSAPDKSGLPSDRFSAERTGGSVSTLTIQRTQQEDSAVYLCASSPRDRVGYTFGSGTRLTVV.

This chain connects TRBV28 to TRBJ2-7; a weak D match, TRBD2 (6 bases). The CDR3 contains 14 residues. The V end lost 1 base, the J end lost 4 bases, and 11 bases lay between the germline ends. The V gene's germline CDR1 is MDHEN and CDR2 SYDVKM. This CDR3 is CASSLSGELYEQYF. The CDR3, as DNA: TGTGCCAGCAGTTTATCGGGGGAATTGTACGAGCAGTACTTC.